These 7 T cell receptor beta chains were all obtained from the same sample, sequenced in a study of beta chain features in type 1 diabetes. Since all of the isolated RNA was reverse transcribed, expressed TCRB transcripts were what got sequenced. Produced via immunoSEQ multiplex PCR; TCRdb's table is partial and in-frame only. This sample yields 80,000 to 90,000 clones, of which roughly 34% are seen a single time; 0.4% to 0.45% belongs to the top ten. The specimen sequenced was stem cell memory CD4+ T cells from blood. All receptors derive from a woman aged 18-35 years in good health.

V gene TRBV7-8 combines with J gene TRBJ1-5; D not certain. The germline V gene encodes CDR1 SGHVS and CDR2 FQNEAQ. The CDR3 has 16 residues. Trimming stripped 4 bases from V and 0 bases from J, with 13 bases between. The CDR3 region has the DNA TGTGCCAGCAGCTCCCCTGGCCAGATTAGCAATCAGCCCCAGCATTTT. This translates into CASSSPGQISNQPQHF.

This clone was seen a few times. The chain links TRBV5-5 to TRBJ2-1; TRBD2 agrees at 9 bases. Per germline, CDR1 SGHKS and CDR2 YYEKEE (reference sequence). V was pared by 1 base and J by 7 bases, with 9 bases of the junction left unmatched. The CDR3 has 16 amino acids. This CDR3 reads CASSLTSSGVGNEQFF. CDR3 bases: TGTGCCAGCAGCTTGACCTCTAGCGGGGTGGGGAATGAGCAGTTCTTC.

In this sample, this clone turned up a few times. V gene TRBV27 combines with J gene TRBJ1-1; 11 bases agree with TRBD1. The CDR3 is made up of 14 amino acids. The V and J ends lost 5 bases and 7 bases, in that order; junction bases with no gene match: 6. CDR1 is MNHEY and CDR2 is SMNVEV in the germline V gene (reference sequence). This CDR3 reads CASSIRTGGREAFF. The CDR3 bases are TGTGCCAGCAGTATCCGGACAGGGGGCCGTGAAGCTTTCTTT.

V is TRBV7-8 and J is TRBJ2-3, with D unclear. The CDR3 has 13 amino acids. V was shortened by 0 bases and J by 5 bases, with 6 bases between the two germline ends. CDR1 and CDR2 (germline): SGHVS, FQNEAQ. In nucleotides, the CDR3 is TGTGCCAGCAGCTTAGCGGCCAGAGATACGCAGTATTTT. Protein: CASSLAARDTQYF.

The chain carries TRBV9 and TRBJ1-2; 9 nucleotides match TRBD1. Germline trimming cut 0 bases from V and 4 bases from J; bases unmatched to any gene: 13. CDR3 size: 18 residues. Germline CDR1 is SGDLS and CDR2 is YYNGEE. CDR3 nucleotides: TGTGCCAGCAGCGTAGGCAATCTAGGGGGACAGGGCCCCTATGGCTACACCTTC. Its translation is CASSVGNLGGQGPYGYTF.

This clone has only a few counts. This chain connects TRBV5-6 to TRBJ1-5; 7 positions match TRBD1. CDR1 is SGHDT, CDR2 YYEEEE, per germline. The CDR3 is 15 residues long. With 3 bases clipped from V and 5 bases from J, the junction kept 8 bases outside the gene matches. The CDR3 region has the DNA TGTGCCAGCAGCTACAGGGGTGGAGGTGATCAGCCCCAGCATTTT. It yields the protein CASSYRGGGDQPQHF.

V and J are TRBV4-3 and TRBJ1-1; D is unresolved. Trimming cost V 1 base and J 0 bases, with 9 bases left between them. The CDR3 sequence is 15 residues long. CDR1 and CDR2 (germline): LGHNA, YSLEER. The CDR3 protein is CASSQAPSMNTEAFF. The CDR3 DNA follows: TGCGCCAGCAGCCAAGCCCCCAGTATGAACACTGAAGCTTTCTTT.